A single sample gave rise to the 5 T cell receptor beta chains below, sequenced in a study of blood T cell repertoires in COVID-19. Profiling relied on immunoSEQ multiplex PCR, and the TCRdb table lists in-frame clones only, not all of them. The table shows approximately 220,000 clones, with around 84% occurring only once. Sequenced material: peripheral blood. The receptors derive from a woman in her sixties or seventies who had recovered from COVID-19.

CDR3 nucleotides: TGTGCCAGCTCATCTCGACAGGACTCCTACGAGCAGTACTTC. Translation gives CASSSRQDSYEQYF. The chain uses TRBV18 and TRBJ2-7, with D possibly TRBD1 on 6 matching bases. The V end was cut by 5 bases, the J end by 0 bases, with 11 bases between. Germline CDR1 reads KGHSH; CDR2 reads LQKENI. The CDR3 contains 14 residues.

J is TRBJ1-1 and V is TRBV5-1; D gene ambiguous. The CDR3 has 16 amino acids. V was cut by 4 bases and J by 0 bases, with 16 bases left in between. Per germline, CDR1 SGHRS and CDR2 YFSETQ. The CDR3 loop reads CASSPLGLVMNTEAFF. The CDR3 DNA sequence: TGCGCCAGCAGCCCCCTTGGGCTGGTTATGAACACTGAAGCTTTCTTT.

The rearrangement links TRBV12-3 or TRBV12-4 to TRBJ1-6; TRBD1 aligns across 8 bases. Trimming took 5 bases from V and 8 from J; bases not matched to a gene: 2. CDR3 size: 13 residues. DNA for the CDR3: TGTGCCAGCAGTGAACAGGGGGATTCACCCCTCCACTTT. This translates into CASSEQGDSPLHF.

The chain is built from TRBV4-3 and TRBJ1-3, with 7 bases aligning to TRBD1. Germline values: CDR1 LGHNA, CDR2 YSLEER. The CDR3 has 14 residues. V trimming: 3 bases; J trimming: 5 bases; junction bases outside the gene matches: 4. Here the CDR3 reads CASSQLDRRNTIYF. The CDR3, as DNA: TGCGCCAGCAGCCAGTTGGACAGGCGAAACACCATATATTTT.

V usage is TRBV7-9 and J usage is TRBJ1-1; tentative D call: TRBD1 (5 bases). CDR1 and CDR2 from the germline V gene are SEHNR and FQNEAQ (reference sequence). The CDR3 is 13 residues long. Between the trimmed V and J ends, which lost 1 base and 5 bases, there was a span of 8 bases. The CDR3: CASSLGQLTEAFF. For the CDR3, the DNA is TGTGCCAGCAGCTTAGGACAGCTTACTGAAGCTTTCTTT.